A selection of T cell receptor beta chains follows, all from one sample in a study of control samples from healthy donors and cancer patients. Libraries were prepared by immunoSEQ multiplex PCR; TCRdb keeps only in-frame clonotypes and omits some of them. The sample records some 67,000 clones, 89% being singletons. Sequencing used PBMCs. Source of these receptors: a man aged 55 to 70 with lung cancer. CDR3s include the opening cysteine and the closing phenylalanine or tryptophan. A D gene is named only where the DNA matches it firmly. Clone size is stated in some rows and not others, as once, few, many or a class when expanded.

cdr3_aa cdr3_nt j_call clone_size v_call d_call
CASSPNRGQDYGYTF TGTGCCAGCTCACCAAACAGGGGGCAGGACTATGGCTACACCTTC TRBJ1-2 . TRBV18 TRBD1
CSARQETQYF TGCAGTGCTAGGCAAGAGACCCAGTACTTC TRBJ2-5 . TRBV20-1 .
CASSHEPQDEAFF TGTGCCAGCAGCCACGAACCTCAAGATGAAGCTTTCTTT TRBJ1-1 . TRBV4-2 .
CASSERRGGGTDTQYF TGTGCCAGCAGTGAGAGGCGGGGGGGCGGCACAGATACGCAGTATTTT TRBJ2-3 . TRBV2 TRBD2
CSVDQGGSEKLFF TGCAGCGTTGATCAGGGCGGGAGTGAAAAACTGTTTTTT TRBJ1-4 . TRBV29-1 .
CASSQGRQGANEKLFF TGTGCCAGCAGCCAAGGGAGACAGGGGGCGAATGAAAAACTGTTTTTT TRBJ1-4 . TRBV3-1/TRBV3-2 TRBD1
CASSLTGTGRYIEPQHF TGTGCCAGCAGCTTAACTGGGACAGGGCGGTATATTGAGCCCCAGCATTTT TRBJ1-5 once TRBV7-8 TRBD1
CASSYSTAEGQPQHF TGTGCCAGCAGTTACTCGACAGCGGAGGGCCAGCCCCAGCATTTT TRBJ1-5 . TRBV6-6 .
CASSFGDDRLTEAFF TGTGCCAGCAGCTTCGGGGACGACAGATTGACTGAAGCTTTCTTT TRBJ1-1 . TRBV3-1/TRBV3-2 .
CASRLDREFDTIYF TGTGCCAGCAGACTTGACAGGGAATTCGACACCATATATTTT TRBJ1-3 . TRBV6-5 TRBD1
CASSPEGGTGRGKLFF TGTGCCAGCAGCCCAGAGGGGGGGACAGGGCGGGGAAAACTGTTTTTT TRBJ1-4 . TRBV4-2 TRBD1
CATSDFWGYTF TGTGCCACCAGTGATTTTTGGGGCTACACCTTC TRBJ1-2 . TRBV24-1 .
CASSLVQGIYGYTF TGTGCCAGCAGCTTAGTTCAGGGGATCTATGGCTACACCTTC TRBJ1-2 . TRBV7-9 .
CATSDWGQGRGGYTF TGTGCCACCAGTGACTGGGGACAGGGTCGGGGTGGCTACACCTTC TRBJ1-2 medium-sized TRBV24-1 TRBD1
CASSLDGDRGQPQHF TGTGCCAGCAGCTTAGACGGTGACAGGGGACAGCCCCAGCATTTT TRBJ1-5 . TRBV7-9 TRBD1
CASSYSSETRPYTF TGTGCCAGCAGTTACTCTTCGGAAACGCGACCCTACACCTTC TRBJ1-2 . TRBV6-2/TRBV6-3 .
CASSRQGTAIEETQYF TGTGCCAGTAGTCGGCAGGGGACCGCTATAGAAGAGACCCAGTACTTC TRBJ2-5 . TRBV19 .
CASSLAGRETQYF TGTGCCAGCAGTTTGGCAGGGAGGGAGACCCAGTACTTC TRBJ2-5 . TRBV12-3/TRBV12-4 .
CASSTDRGNGYTF TGTGCCAGCAGTACGGACAGGGGGAATGGCTACACCTTC TRBJ1-2 . TRBV12-3/TRBV12-4 TRBD1
CASSQVGGATEQYF TGTGCCAGCAGCCAGGTAGGGGGCGCTACCGAGCAGTACTTC TRBJ2-7 . TRBV3-1/TRBV3-2 TRBD1
CASSPSRGPGNTIYF TGTGCCAGCTCACCATCACGGGGCCCTGGAAACACCATATATTTT TRBJ1-3 few TRBV18 .
CASSLVGGGTYNEQFF TGTGCCAGCAGCTTAGTCGGCGGGGGAACCTACAATGAGCAGTTCTTC TRBJ2-1 . TRBV11-2 TRBD2
CASQAASGQAGYSNQPQHF TGTGCCAGTCAGGCAGCCTCAGGACAGGCGGGTTATAGCAATCAGCCCCAGCATTTT TRBJ1-5 . TRBV19 TRBD1
CATSDSGPRIDGYTF TGTGCCACCAGTGATTCTGGACCAAGGATCGATGGCTACACCTTC TRBJ1-2 . TRBV24-1 .
CASSKTQGLAGELFF TGTGCCAGCAGCAAAACTCAGGGCCTGGCGGGGGAGCTGTTTTTT TRBJ2-2 . TRBV9 .
CASSLAPGQGETQYF TGTGCCAGCAGCTTGGCACCGGGACAAGGGGAGACCCAGTACTTC TRBJ2-5 . TRBV5-8 .
CASSRNTVPNQPQHF TGTGCCAGCAGCCGGAACACGGTTCCCAATCAGCCCCAGCATTTT TRBJ1-5 . TRBV9 .
CASSLGGGGGNTIYF TGTGCCAGCAGCTTGGGAGGAGGTGGTGGAAACACCATATATTTT TRBJ1-3 . TRBV5-6 .
CATSDFPPRGGEETQYF TGTGCCACCAGTGATTTCCCCCCGCGAGGGGGTGAGGAGACCCAGTACTTC TRBJ2-5 . TRBV24-1 .
CASSLWQGSEKLFF TGTGCCAGCAGTTTATGGCAGGGGAGTGAAAAACTGTTTTTT TRBJ1-4 . TRBV27 .
CAWTADGYEQYF TGTGCCTGGACAGCCGACGGCTACGAGCAGTACTTC TRBJ2-7 . TRBV30 .
CASSLAGVVYEQYF TGTGCCAGCAGCTTAGCAGGGGTCGTCTACGAGCAGTACTTC TRBJ2-7 . TRBV7-9 .
CASSLTNQPQHF TGTGCCAGCTCACTTACCAATCAGCCCCAGCATTTT TRBJ1-5 . TRBV18 .
CASSLGIQETQYF TGCGCCAGCAGCTTGGGTATTCAAGAGACCCAGTACTTC TRBJ2-5 . TRBV5-1 .
CASSLAGGETQYF TGTGCCAGCAGTTTAGCCGGGGGAGAGACCCAGTACTTC TRBJ2-5 . TRBV12-3/TRBV12-4 .
CASSSAGTGGEQYF TGTGCCAGCAGCTCAGCCGGGACAGGGGGGGAGCAGTACTTC TRBJ2-7 . TRBV11-3 TRBD1
CASSLPSGTGKDEQYF TGCGCCAGCAGCTTACCGAGTGGGACAGGGAAGGACGAGCAGTACTTC TRBJ2-7 once TRBV5-1 TRBD1
CASSLAMGGSSGANVLTF TGCGCCAGCAGCTTGGCCATGGGGGGCAGCTCTGGGGCCAACGTCCTGACTTTC TRBJ2-6 once TRBV5-1 .
CASPRLEGLDNEQFF TGTGCCAGCCCTCGTCTCGAGGGACTGGACAATGAGCAGTTCTTC TRBJ2-1 . TRBV2 .
CASSFTRGGTQYF TGTGCCAGCAGTTTTACGAGGGGTGGTACGCAGTATTTT TRBJ2-3 . TRBV12-3/TRBV12-4 .
CASSLPGQESTEAFF TGCGCCAGCAGCTTGCCGGGACAGGAGTCCACTGAAGCTTTCTTT TRBJ1-1 once TRBV5-1 TRBD1
CATSGQLDTQYF TGTGCCACCAGTGGACAGTTAGATACGCAGTATTTT TRBJ2-3 . TRBV24-1 .
CASSMGHSSGNTIYF TGTGCCAGTAGTATGGGACACAGCTCTGGAAACACCATATATTTT TRBJ1-3 . TRBV19 .
CASSPGSGTSSYEQYF TGTGCCAGCAGCCCAGGTTCGGGGACGAGCTCCTACGAGCAGTACTTC TRBJ2-7 . TRBV9 .
CASSLTQGYSNTEAFF TGTGCCAGCAGTTTAACCCAGGGATACTCGAACACTGAAGCTTTCTTT TRBJ1-1 . TRBV27 .
CASGLVRDGTVNTEAFF TGTGCTAGTGGTTTGGTACGCGACGGGACAGTTAACACTGAAGCTTTCTTT TRBJ1-1 . TRBV12-5 TRBD1
CASSPWVGRETQYF TGCGCCAGCAGCCCGTGGGTGGGGCGAGAGACCCAGTACTTC TRBJ2-5 . TRBV4-1 .